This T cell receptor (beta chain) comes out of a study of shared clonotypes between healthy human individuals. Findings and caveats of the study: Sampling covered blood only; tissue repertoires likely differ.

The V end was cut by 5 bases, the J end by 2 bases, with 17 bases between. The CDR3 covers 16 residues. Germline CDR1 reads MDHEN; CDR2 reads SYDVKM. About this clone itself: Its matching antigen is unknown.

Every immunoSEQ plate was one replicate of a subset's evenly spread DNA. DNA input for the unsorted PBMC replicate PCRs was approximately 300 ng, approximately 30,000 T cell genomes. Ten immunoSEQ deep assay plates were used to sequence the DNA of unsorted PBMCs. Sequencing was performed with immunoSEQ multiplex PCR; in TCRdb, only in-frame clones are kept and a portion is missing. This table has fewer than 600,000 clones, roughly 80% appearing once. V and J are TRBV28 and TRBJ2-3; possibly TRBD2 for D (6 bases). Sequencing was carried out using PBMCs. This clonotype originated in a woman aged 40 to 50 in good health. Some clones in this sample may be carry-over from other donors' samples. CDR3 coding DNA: TGTGCCAGCAGTCAGAACGGAGGGGAATCCACAGATACGCAGTATTTT. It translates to CASSQNGGESTDTQYF.